The sequence of this TCR beta chain was determined in a study of vaccination effects on CD4 cells after COVID-19. Study context: Either the BNT162b2 or mRNA-1273 vaccine was given to participants in two doses.

TCRdb's table, derived via immunoSEQ multiplex PCR, lists solely in-frame clones and lacks some. Of some 65,000 clones listed, less than 85% are singletons. Antigen-specific CD4+ T cells expanded by the ViraFEST assay with viral peptide pools were then sequenced. When around ten days of culture had elapsed, CD4+ T cells were isolated. Vaccinated participants had no history of SARS-CoV-2 infection and tested negative for nucleocapsid antibodies. They grew approximately 2.1 million PBMC in each well, adding about 10 IU/ml IL-2 and 8 to 10 ug/ml peptides. For this clone: Its antigen is not known.

The V end lost 4 bases, the J end lost 3 bases, and 17 bases lay between the germline ends. The CDR3 consists of 16 residues. Germline V gives CDR1 SGHTS, CDR2 YDEGEE. Study-level findings and limits: Long after vaccination, the clones induced by infection and by vaccine shrank markedly in size.

The sample in question was CD4+ T cells from PBMCs cultured with HCoV-NL63 spike peptides, obtained before COVID-19 vaccination. The receptor's source is a human donor who received a COVID-19 vaccine. The gene calls are TRBV5-8 and TRBJ1-5; TRBD1 might be the D (5 bases). The CDR3 here is CASSPPWAGPNQPQHF. The CDR3 DNA sequence: TGTGCCAGCAGCCCCCCCTGGGCAGGGCCCAATCAGCCCCAGCATTTT.